This entry is about one T cell receptor beta chain. The antigen remains unidentified. CDR1 is SGHTS and CDR2 is YDEGEE in the germline V gene. Trimming pared 0 bases from V and 3 bases from J, leaving 13 bases between. There are 15 residues in the CDR3. These data originate in a study of OX40 agonist ivuxolimab in advanced cancers. Broader study findings: Mean expanded clone counts were higher in CD8+ than CD4+ T cells. Expanded peripheral T-cell antigen specificity went undetermined.

Here immunoSEQ multiplex PCR was the method, and the copy in TCRdb shows in-frame clones only, minus some. The data hold over 20,000 clones, with about 82% observed a single time. The sequence came from an adult with an advanced solid tumor such as melanoma, head and neck, liver or kidney cancer. The V call is TRBV5-8, the J call TRBJ2-7; weak D call: TRBD2 (6 bases). The sample in question was CD4+ or CD8+ T cells sorted from blood, obtained in a trial of the OX40 agonist ivuxolimab. CDR3 nucleotides: TGTGCCAGCAGCTTGGGGGGGAACGGGGGCTACGAGCAGTACTTC. Its translation: CASSLGGNGGYEQYF. Full variable domain (missing parts from reference TRBV5-8 and TRBJ2-7): EAGVTQSPTHLIKTRGQQATLRCSPISGHTSVYWYQQALGLGLQFLLWYDEGEERNRGNFPPRFSGRQFPNYSSELNVNALELEDSALYLCASSLGGNGGYEQYFGPGTRLTVT.